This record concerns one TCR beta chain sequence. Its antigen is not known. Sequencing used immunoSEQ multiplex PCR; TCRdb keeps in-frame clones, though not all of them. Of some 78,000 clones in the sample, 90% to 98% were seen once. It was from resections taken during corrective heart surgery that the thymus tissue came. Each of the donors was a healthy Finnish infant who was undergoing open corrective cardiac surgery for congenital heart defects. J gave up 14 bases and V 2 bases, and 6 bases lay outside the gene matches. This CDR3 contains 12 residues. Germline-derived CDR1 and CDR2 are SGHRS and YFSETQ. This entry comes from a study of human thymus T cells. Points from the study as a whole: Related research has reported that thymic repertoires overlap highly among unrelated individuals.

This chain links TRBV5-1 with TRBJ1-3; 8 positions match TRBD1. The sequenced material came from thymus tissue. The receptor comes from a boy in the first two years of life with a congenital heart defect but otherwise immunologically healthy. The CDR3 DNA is TGCGCCAGCAGCTTTGGAGGACAGGGCCTATATTTT. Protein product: CASSFGGQGLYF. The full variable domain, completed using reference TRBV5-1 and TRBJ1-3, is KAGVTQTPRYLIKTRGQQVTLSCSPISGHRSVSWYQQTPGQGLQFLFEYFSETQRNKGNFPGRFSGRQFSNSRSEMNVSTLELGDSALYLCASSFGGQGLYFGEGSWLTVV.